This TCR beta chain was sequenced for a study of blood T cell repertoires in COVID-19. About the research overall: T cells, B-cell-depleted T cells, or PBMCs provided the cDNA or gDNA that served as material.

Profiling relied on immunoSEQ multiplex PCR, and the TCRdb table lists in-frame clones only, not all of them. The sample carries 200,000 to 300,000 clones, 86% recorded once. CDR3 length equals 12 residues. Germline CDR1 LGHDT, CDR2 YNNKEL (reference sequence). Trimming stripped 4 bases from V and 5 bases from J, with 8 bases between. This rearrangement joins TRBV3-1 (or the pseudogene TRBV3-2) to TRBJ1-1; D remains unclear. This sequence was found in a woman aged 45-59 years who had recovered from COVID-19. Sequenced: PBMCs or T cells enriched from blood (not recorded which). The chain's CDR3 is CASSRPGTEAFF. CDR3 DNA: TGTGCCAGCAGCCGACCGGGGACTGAAGCTTTCTTT.